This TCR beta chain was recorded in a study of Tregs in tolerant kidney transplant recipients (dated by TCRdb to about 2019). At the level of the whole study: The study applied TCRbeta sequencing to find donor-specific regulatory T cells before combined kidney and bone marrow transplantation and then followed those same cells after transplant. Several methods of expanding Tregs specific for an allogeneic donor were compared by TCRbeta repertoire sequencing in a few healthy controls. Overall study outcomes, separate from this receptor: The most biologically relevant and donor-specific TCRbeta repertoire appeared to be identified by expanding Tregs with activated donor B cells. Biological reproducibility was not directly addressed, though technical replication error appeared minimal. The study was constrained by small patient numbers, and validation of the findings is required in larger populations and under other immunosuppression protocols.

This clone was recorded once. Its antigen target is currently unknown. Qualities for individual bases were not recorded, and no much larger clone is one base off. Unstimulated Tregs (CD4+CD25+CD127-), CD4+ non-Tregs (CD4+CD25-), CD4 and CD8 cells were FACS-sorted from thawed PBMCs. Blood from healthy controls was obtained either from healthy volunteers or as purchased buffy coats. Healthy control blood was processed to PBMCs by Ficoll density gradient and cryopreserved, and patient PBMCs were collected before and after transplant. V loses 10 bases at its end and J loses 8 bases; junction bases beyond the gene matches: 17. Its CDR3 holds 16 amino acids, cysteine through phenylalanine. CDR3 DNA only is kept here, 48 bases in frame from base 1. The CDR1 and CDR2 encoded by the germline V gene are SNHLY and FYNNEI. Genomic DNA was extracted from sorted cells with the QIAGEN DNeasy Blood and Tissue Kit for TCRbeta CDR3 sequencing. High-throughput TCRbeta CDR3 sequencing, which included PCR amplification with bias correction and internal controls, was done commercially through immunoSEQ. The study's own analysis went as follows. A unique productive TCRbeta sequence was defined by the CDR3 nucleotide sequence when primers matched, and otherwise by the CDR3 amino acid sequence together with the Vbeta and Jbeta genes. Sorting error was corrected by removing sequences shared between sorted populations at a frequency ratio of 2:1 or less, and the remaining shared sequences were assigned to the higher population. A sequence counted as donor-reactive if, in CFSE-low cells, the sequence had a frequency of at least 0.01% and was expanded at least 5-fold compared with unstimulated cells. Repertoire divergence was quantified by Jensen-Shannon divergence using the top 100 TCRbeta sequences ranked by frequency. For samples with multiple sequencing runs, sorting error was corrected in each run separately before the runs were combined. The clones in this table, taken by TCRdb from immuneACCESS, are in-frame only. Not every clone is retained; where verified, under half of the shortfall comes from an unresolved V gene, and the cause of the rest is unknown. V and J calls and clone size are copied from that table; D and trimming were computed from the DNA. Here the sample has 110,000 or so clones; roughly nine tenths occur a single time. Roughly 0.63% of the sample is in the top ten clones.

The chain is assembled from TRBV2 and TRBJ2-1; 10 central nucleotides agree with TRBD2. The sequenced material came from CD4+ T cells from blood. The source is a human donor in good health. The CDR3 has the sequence CATGSSGSFGRDEQFF. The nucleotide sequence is TGTGCCACCGGTTCTAGCGGGAGTTTCGGGAGAGATGAGCAGTTCTTC.